Shown below are 3 T cell receptor beta chains from a single sample sequenced in a study of post-analysis software for immune sequencing data. Researchers reported that TCR beta cDNA libraries carried unique molecular identifiers. TCRdb re-derived calls from the PCR reads in MiXCR, one entry per CDR3 protein. Among about 620,000 distinct CDR3 sequences listed, roughly 46% were seen once. The antigens these receptors bind are not known. The study's findings and limits: Five or six TRBV segments, including TRBV5-6, TRBV5-1 and TRBV20-1, were more frequent in patients than controls.

Material for sequencing was blood. Receptor source: a girl aged 5-17 years with multiple sclerosis.

CDR3 amino acids: CASSPGTSLGSYNEQYF. Written as DNA, the CDR3 is TGCGCCAGCAGCCCGGGGACTTCTTTAGGTTCGTACAATGAGCAGTACTTC. The V call is TRBV4-1, the J call TRBJ2-7, with D tentatively TRBD2 (6 bases). Trimming stripped 4 bases from V and 7 bases from J, with 26 bases between. Germline CDR1 reads MGHRA; CDR2 reads YSYEKL. The CDR3 consists of 17 residues.

This clonotype was detected only a few times. In nucleotides, the CDR3 is TGCAGCGTTGGTCCAGGCCTGGCCAAAAACATTCAGTACTTC. This sequence encodes CSVGPGLAKNIQYF. The V and J genes are TRBV29-1 and TRBJ2-4, with D unresolved. Looked up from germline, CDR1 is SQVTM and CDR2 is ANQGSEA. The CDR3 extends over 14 amino acids. The V gene lost 4 bases and the J gene lost 1 base, with 11 bases spanning the gap.

J is TRBJ2-1 and V is TRBV7-2; 13 positions agree with TRBD2. Germline V CDR1 and CDR2: SGHTA, FQGNSA. The CDR3 consists of 16 residues. J gave up 15 bases and V 3 bases, and 14 bases lay outside the gene matches. CDR3 sequence (DNA): TGTGCCAGCAGCTTGACCCCACTAGCGGGGGGGCGGTTCACGTTCTTC. Its protein is CASSLTPLAGGRFTFF.